This T cell receptor (beta chain) was recovered during a study of blood T cells in healthy people across ages. Study as a whole: Template switching caught about one barcoded beta molecule for each two T cells.

Findings and caveats of the study: Roughly linear declines in TCR beta diversity per million T cells occurred with age.

Per the germline V gene, CDR1 is MNHNS and CDR2 is SASEGT. The CDR3 runs to 14 residues. Notes on this clonotype: Its target is not known.

PCR was performed a second time for about 7 to 12 cycles using a sample-barcoded 5' primer and a J-beta primer mix. TCRdb called the 5' RACE reads again in MiXCR, with one record for every CDR3 protein. The top ten clones hold 20% to 25% of a sample with 730,000 or so distinct CDR3 sequences, 43% of them seen once. The chain combines TRBV6-1 with TRBJ2-7, with a possible D match to TRBD2 (6 bases). Judging by the DNA end, TRBJ2-5 fits better; the J call may be wrong. Material for sequencing was blood. The source is a woman aged 55-69 years in good health. The CDR3 here is CASSENGGRETQYF. Written as DNA, the CDR3 is TGTGCCAGCAGTGAAAATGGGGGGAGAGAGACCCAGTACTTC.